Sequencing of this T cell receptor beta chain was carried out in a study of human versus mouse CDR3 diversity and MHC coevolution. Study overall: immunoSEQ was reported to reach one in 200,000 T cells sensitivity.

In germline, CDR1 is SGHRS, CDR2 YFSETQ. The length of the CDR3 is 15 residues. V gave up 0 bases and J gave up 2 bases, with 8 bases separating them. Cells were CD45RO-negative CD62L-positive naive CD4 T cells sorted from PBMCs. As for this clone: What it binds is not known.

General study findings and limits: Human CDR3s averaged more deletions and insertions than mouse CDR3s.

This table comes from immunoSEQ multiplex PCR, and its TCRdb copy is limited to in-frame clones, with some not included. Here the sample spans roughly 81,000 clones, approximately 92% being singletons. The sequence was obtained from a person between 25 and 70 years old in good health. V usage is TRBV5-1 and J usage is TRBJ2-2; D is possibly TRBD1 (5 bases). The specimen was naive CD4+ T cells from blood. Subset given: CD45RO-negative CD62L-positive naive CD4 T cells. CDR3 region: CASSLGRGNTGELFF. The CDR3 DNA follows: TGCGCCAGCAGCTTGGGTAGGGGAAACACCGGGGAGCTGTTTTTT.